The clone carrying this TCR beta chain was seen only a few times. The CDR3 length is 17 residues. V shed 0 bases and J shed 3 bases, with 17 bases lying between them. Germline CDR1 and CDR2: LGHDT and YNNKEL (reference sequence). This record comes from a study of blood T cell repertoires in COVID-19. Study context: The United States, Italy and Spain were the sources of the acute and convalescent COVID-19 samples. From T cells, B-cell-depleted T cells, or PBMCs came the material, which was cDNA or gDNA.

Original data processing: Estimates of nucleated cell counts were drawn from the amplification of reference gene primers. Clones were read by immunoSEQ multiplex PCR, and TCRdb kept only the in-frame ones, dropping some. Clonal size and the V and J genes are those of that table, whereas D and trimming came from the DNA. Of about 140,000 clones in the sample, almost 85% are singletons; the top ten hold roughly 2.9%. The sequence was obtained from a man in his fifties or sixties with acute or convalescent COVID-19. The sample was peripheral blood. This rearrangement joins TRBV3-1 (or the pseudogene TRBV3-2) to TRBJ2-5, with unresolved D. The CDR3 DNA reads TGTGCCAGCAGCCAAGATCCGGCGCAGGCCTTGGAAGAGACCCAGTACTTC. It specifies CASSQDPAQALEETQYF.